This TCR beta chain was retrieved from a study of cytomegalovirus exposure and HLA in healthy donors. Study-wide background: Earlier, some 180 million T cells were analyzed, and some 120 million unique TCR beta sequences were found among them.

Germline V gene lookup returns CDR1 MNHNY and CDR2 SVGAGI (reference sequence). The CDR3 extends over 15 amino acids. V dropped 6 bases and J dropped 8; count of bases not matched to a gene: 11. General observations from the study: The study found most TCR sequences rare, yet found some public TCRs in many donors. As a later analysis revealed, most CMV-associated TCR beta chains appeared HLA-restricted. In an earlier analysis, most TCR beta V segments were productive about 87% or about 30% of the time.

This clone showed up just once. The antigen is undetermined. The study ran its PCR with 60 Vbeta and 13 Jbeta primers. Generated by immunoSEQ multiplex PCR, the TCRdb table keeps only in-frame clones and is missing some. Of 150,000 to 200,000 clones in the sample, about 80% were seen once. The genes are TRBV6-6 and TRBJ2-1, with 9 positions matching TRBD1. The TCR comes from a girl aged 5-17 years in good health and CMV-seropositive. The sequenced sample consisted of PBMCs. This CDR3 reads CASRARDRVRDEQFF. The DNA for the CDR3 is TGTGCCAGCAGGGCCCGGGACAGGGTGAGAGATGAGCAGTTCTTC.